The TCR beta chain described here comes from a study of OX40 agonist ivuxolimab in advanced cancers. Whole-study context: Every 2 weeks, patients received ivuxolimab intravenously, dosed at 0.01 to 10 mg/kg. Past anti-PD-1, anti-PD-L1 or anti-CTLA-4 therapy was accepted, and approximately 40% had received some.

Sequencing used immunoSEQ multiplex PCR; TCRdb keeps in-frame clones, though not all of them. The sample includes about 11,000 clones, roughly 86% seen only once; the top ten take approximately 28%. Concerning this clone itself: Its target is not known.

Per the germline V gene, CDR1 is SGHTA and CDR2 is FQGTGA. The CDR3 contains 14 residues. Trimming pared 4 bases from V and 3 bases from J, leaving 9 bases between. Study-level points and caveats: Expansion of clones was among the lowest in partial responders at 0.1-3.0 mg/kg.

The specimen comprised CD4+ or CD8+ T cells sorted from blood, sampled in a trial of the OX40 agonist ivuxolimab. The sequence derives from an adult with an advanced solid tumor such as melanoma, head and neck, liver or kidney cancer. J is TRBJ1-4 and V is TRBV7-3; maybe TRBD1 (5 bases). For the CDR3, the DNA is TGTGCCAGCAGCTCCCGGGACCCTAATGAAAAACTGTTTTTT. This encodes CASSSRDPNEKLFF.